This T cell receptor beta chain was recovered during a study of blood T cell repertoires in COVID-19. Germline CDR1 LNHDA, CDR2 SQIVND (reference sequence). The V gene end was trimmed by 5 bases and the J gene end by 0 bases; junction bases not matched to a gene: 6. The CDR3 covers 17 residues. Assay: immunoSEQ multiplex PCR; the TCRdb copy retains only in-frame clones and omits some. The profile covers over 85,000 clones, with 70% to 90% appearing a single time and 2% to 2.5% taken by the ten largest. J is TRBJ2-6 and V is TRBV19, with TRBD1 identical over 8 bases. This sequence was found in a man aged 50-59 years with active COVID-19. Sample: peripheral blood. The CDR3 reads CASSSGQGFSGANVLTF. CDR3 in DNA: TGTGCCAGTAGTTCTGGACAGGGTTTCTCTGGGGCCAACGTCCTGACTTTC.